A selection of T cell receptor beta chains follows, all from one sample in a study of blood T cell repertoires in COVID-19. Data came from immunoSEQ multiplex PCR; TCRdb stores just in-frame clones and leaves some out. The table has about 170,000 clones, around four fifths seen once. Sequencing was carried out using peripheral blood. All receptors derive from a woman between 65 and 79 years old who had recovered from COVID-19. Both conserved end residues are part of each CDR3. Fields, in order: D gene, V gene, CDR3 length, clone size, J gene, CDR3 protein, CDR3 DNA. A D gene is named only where the DNA matches it firmly. Rows may omit the clone size; those that give it use once, few, many or a size class.

-	TRBV19	14	few	TRBJ1-1	CASTMGHMNTEAFF	TGTGCCAGTACCATGGGACACATGAACACTGAAGCTTTCTTT
TRBD1	TRBV3-1/TRBV3-2	16	-	TRBJ2-5	CASSQPTGGEDGTQYF	TGTGCCAGCAGCCAACCGACAGGGGGAGAGGACGGGACCCAGTACTTC
-	TRBV28	15	once	TRBJ2-2	CASRQGGEKAGELFF	TGTGCCAGCAGACAGGGAGGGGAAAAGGCCGGGGAGCTGTTTTTT
TRBD1	TRBV25-1	15	-	TRBJ1-5	CATSQGGRGNQPQHF	TGTGCCACTAGCCAAGGGGGCAGGGGCAATCAGCCCCAGCATTTT
-	TRBV7-2	15	-	TRBJ2-2	CASTARRAGTGELFF	TGTGCCAGCACCGCTCGGAGGGCCGGAACCGGGGAGCTGTTTTTT
TRBD1	TRBV28	14	-	TRBJ1-1	CASTQGDRDTEAFF	TGTGCCAGCACCCAGGGGGACAGAGACACTGAAGCTTTCTTT
TRBD2	TRBV28	16	-	TRBJ2-5	CASSSGLAGWSETQYF	TGTGCCAGCAGTTCCGGACTAGCGGGGTGGTCAGAGACCCAGTACTTC
TRBD2	TRBV29-1	14	-	TRBJ2-3	CSAGGSGPTDTQYF	TGCAGCGCCGGGGGTAGCGGGCCCACAGATACGCAGTATTTT
TRBD2	TRBV9	17	-	TRBJ2-7	CASSLVPVGGAYHEQYF	TGTGCCAGCAGCCTGGTCCCAGTCGGGGGGGCCTACCACGAGCAGTACTTC
-	TRBV15	13	-	TRBJ1-2	CATSTRQVGGYTF	TGTGCCACCAGCACCCGACAGGTTGGGGGCTACACCTTC
TRBD1	TRBV25-1	15	-	TRBJ1-3	CASSDDRGLGNTIYF	TGTGCCAGCAGCGACGACAGGGGGCTTGGAAACACCATATATTTT
TRBD2	TRBV3-1/TRBV3-2	14	-	TRBJ2-3	CASSHTSGVDTQYF	TGTGCCAGCAGCCACACTAGCGGGGTAGATACGCAGTATTTT
-	TRBV5-1	14	-	TRBJ2-5	CASSLEGRGETQYF	TGCGCCAGCAGCTTGGAGGGCCGGGGAGAGACCCAGTACTTC
-	TRBV6-2/TRBV6-3	14	once	TRBJ2-7	CASSYSTGRGEQYF	TGTGCCAGCAGTTACTCGACAGGGCGGGGCGAGCAGTACTTC
TRBD2	TRBV28	18	-	TRBJ2-1	CASTPWASGVQSYNEQFF	TGTGCCAGCACCCCCTGGGCTAGCGGGGTCCAGTCCTACAATGAGCAGTTCTTC
-	TRBV7-3	15	-	TRBJ2-3	CASSLTGGKGATQYF	TGTGCCAGCAGCCTAACGGGCGGGAAGGGCGCTACGCAGTATTTT